Shown below are 24 T cell receptor beta chains from a single sample sequenced in a study of cytomegalovirus exposure and HLA in healthy donors. The PCR made use of 60 Vbeta and 13 Jbeta primers. The method was immunoSEQ multiplex PCR; TCRdb's version includes in-frame clones alone and lacks a portion of them. The sample carries 110,000 to 150,000 clones, 80% recorded once. The sample taken for sequencing was PBMCs. The receptors were sampled from a man aged 35-49 years in good health and CMV-seronegative.

The chain recombines TRBV2 with TRBJ2-2, with 11 bases aligning to TRBD1. The CDR3 sequence is 15 residues long. The ends lost 6 bases at V and 6 bases at J; junction bases unmatched: 6. CDR1 is SNHLY, CDR2 FYNNEI, per germline. The CDR3 nucleotides are TGTGCCAGCAGGCTGGACAGGGGGCGTGCCGGGGAGCTGTTTTTT. Translating it yields CASRLDRGRAGELFF.

The chain uses TRBV10-3 and TRBJ2-3; TRBD2 might be the D (5 bases). The V end lost 3 bases, the J end lost 5 bases, and 12 bases lay between the germline ends. The germline CDR1 and CDR2 sequences are ENHRY and SYGVKD. The CDR3 sequence is 14 residues long. The CDR3 DNA reads as TGTGCCATCAGTGATACGGCCCGGGGAGATACGCAGTATTTT. It is translated as CAISDTARGDTQYF.

This CDR3 is CASSIDQAGGDLTQYF. The CDR3 DNA is TGTGCCAGTAGTATAGATCAGGCGGGGGGGGATTTGACCCAGTACTTC. The chain has TRBV19 and TRBJ2-5; TRBD2 matches at 9 bases. This CDR3 has 16 residues. V trimming: 0 bases; J trimming: 7 bases; junction bases outside the gene matches: 9. Per germline, CDR1 LNHDA and CDR2 SQIVND (reference sequence).

The rearrangement joins TRBV6-1 to TRBJ1-2; a possible D gene is TRBD1 (5 bases). CDR3 length equals 14 residues. Germline values: CDR1 MNHNS, CDR2 SASEGT. With 0 bases removed from V and 4 bases from J, the gap between germline ends came to 9 bases. DNA of the CDR3: TGTGCCAGCAGTGAAGCGGGGCAGAGCTATGGCTACACCTTC. Translated, it gives CASSEAGQSYGYTF.

This clone was seen just once. The chain couples TRBV9 to TRBJ2-5; a possible D gene is TRBD1 (6 bases). The V end was cut by 2 bases, the J end by 3 bases, with 11 bases between. Germline V CDR1 and CDR2: SGDLS, YYNGEE. The CDR3 length is 14 residues. The CDR3 sequence is CASSVDRHEETQYF. The CDR3 DNA reads TGTGCCAGCAGCGTGGACAGACATGAAGAGACCCAGTACTTC.

The chain uses TRBV2 and TRBJ1-5, with TRBD1 identical over 7 bases. Germline V gives CDR1 SNHLY, CDR2 FYNNEI. This CDR3 spans 14 amino acids. V dropped 7 bases and J dropped 1; count of bases not matched to a gene: 4. CDR3 nucleotide sequence: TGTGCCAGCACTGAGGACAGGAGCAATCAGCCCCAGCATTTT. Translating gives CASTEDRSNQPQHF.

The CDR3 DNA reads as TGTGCCAGCAGCTTAGAGGGTCAGGGACTCTACGAGCAGTACTTC. Residues: CASSLEGQGLYEQYF. The chain recombines TRBV7-9 with TRBJ2-7; D is possibly TRBD2 (6 bases). Germline V CDR1 and CDR2: SEHNR, FQNEAQ (reference sequence). V was pared by 1 base and J by 3 bases, with 13 bases between. The CDR3 loop spans 15 amino acids.

The rearrangement uses TRBV6-5 and TRBJ1-5, with D possibly being TRBD1 (5 bases). In germline, CDR1 is MNHEY, CDR2 SVGAGI. V dropped 4 bases and J dropped 6 bases, with 13 bases sitting between them. There are 14 residues in the CDR3. CDR3 coding DNA: TGTGCCAGCAGTTTGAAGGGGATCGGTCAGCCCCAGCATTTT. It specifies CASSLKGIGQPQHF.

The chain joins TRBV5-1 to TRBJ2-7; 7 nucleotides agree with TRBD2. The CDR3 loop spans 14 amino acids. V shed 4 bases, J shed 2 bases, and the junction held 6 bases outside the gene matches. In germline, CDR1 is SGHRS, CDR2 YFSETQ. The CDR3 loop is CASSPGGSAYEQYF. The CDR3 nucleotides read TGCGCCAGCAGCCCCGGGGGGTCGGCCTACGAGCAGTACTTC.

The chain employs TRBV6-1 and TRBJ2-7, with 10 positions matching TRBD1. The CDR3 length is 15 residues. The germline gives CDR1 MNHNS, CDR2 SASEGT. Trimming at V came to 7 bases and at J to 3 bases, leaving 9 bases not matched to a gene. The CDR3 DNA follows: TGTGCCAGCAATTTAGTAGGGACAGGGGACTACGAGCAGTACTTC. Residues: CASNLVGTGDYEQYF.

This clone came up a few times. The CDR3 here is CASSAYSWTGDSNEKLFF. The CDR3 region has the DNA TGTGCCAGCAGCGCATACTCCTGGACAGGGGACAGTAATGAAAAACTGTTTTTT. The chain links TRBV9 to TRBJ1-4; 9 bases map to TRBD1. This CDR3 comprises 18 residues. V shed 3 bases and J 4 bases; nucleotides not matched to a gene: 13. Germline CDR1 is SGDLS and CDR2 is YYNGEE. The whole variable domain, filled in from reference TRBV9 and TRBJ1-4, reads DSGVTQTPKHLITATGQRVTLRCSPRSGDLSVYWYQQSLDQGLQFLIQYYNGEERAKGNILERFSAQQFPDLHSELNLSSLELGDSALYFCASSAYSWTGDSNEKLFFGSGTQLSVL.

V and J are TRBV15 and TRBJ2-5, with D possibly matching TRBD1 (6 bases). V was pared by 4 bases and J by 1 base, with 10 bases between. Germline V CDR1 and CDR2: LNHNV, YYDKDF (reference sequence). The CDR3 spans 14 residues. The CDR3 sequence: CATSTGDPQETQYF. CDR3 sequence (DNA): TGTGCCACCAGCACAGGGGACCCCCAAGAGACCCAGTACTTC. Combining the CDR3 with reference TRBV15 and TRBJ2-5 gives the whole variable domain DAMVIQNPRYQVTQFGKPVTLSCSQTLNHNVMYWYQQKSSQAPKLLFHYYDKDFNNEADTPDNFQSRRPNTSFCFLDIRSPGLGDTAMYLCATSTGDPQETQYFGPGTRLLVL.

In its sample, this clone was seen a few times. This sequence joins TRBV11-3 and TRBJ2-7; D perhaps matches TRBD2 (7 bases). Trimming cost V 5 bases and J 7 bases, with 24 bases left between them. This CDR3 has 16 amino acids. CDR1 and CDR2 from the germline V gene are SGHNT and YENEEA. This CDR3 reads CASSQTAGRGLGEQYF. The CDR3 DNA reads TGTGCCAGCAGCCAAACAGCGGGGCGGGGGCTCGGGGAGCAGTACTTC.

The CDR3 region is CASRGRGTNTEAFF. Written as DNA, the CDR3 is TGTGCCAGCCGGGGGCGGGGGACGAACACTGAAGCTTTCTTT. V gene TRBV19 combines with J gene TRBJ1-1, with a possible D match to TRBD1 (6 bases). Germline V gene sequence: CDR1 LNHDA, CDR2 SQIVND (reference sequence). Trimming left V 9 bases short and J 1 base short, with 15 bases between. This CDR3 is 14 amino acids long. The entire variable domain, with the rest obtained from reference TRBV19 and TRBJ1-1, is as follows: DGGITQSPKYLFRKEGQNVTLSCEQNLNHDAMYWYRQDPGQGLRLIYYSQIVNDFQKGDIAEGYSVSREKKESFPLTVTSAQKNPTAFYLCASRGRGTNTEAFFGQGTRLTVV.

The sample holds a few counts of this clone. V and J are TRBV6-5 and TRBJ1-2; D gene uncertain. The germline V gene has CDR1 MNHEY and CDR2 SVGAGI. Trimming pared 1 base from V and 4 bases from J, leaving 16 bases between. The CDR3 totals 16 residues. The CDR3 protein is CASSYLGQSAFYGYTF. The DNA of the CDR3 is TGTGCCAGCAGTTACTTGGGTCAGAGCGCCTTCTATGGCTACACCTTC.

The CDR3 nucleotides read TGTGCCAGCAGCGTAGGGCAGAAGTCCGGCACAGATACGCAGTATTTT. As protein: CASSVGQKSGTDTQYF. The V call is TRBV9, the J call TRBJ2-3, with D unclear. Trimming removed 0 bases at V and 1 base at J, with 12 bases between. The CDR3 is 16 amino acids. Germline CDR1 is SGDLS and CDR2 is YYNGEE.

This clone was seen more than once but under ten times. The chain has TRBV7-9 and TRBJ2-1, with 14 bases aligning to TRBD2. Germline trimming cut 5 bases from V and 7 bases from J; bases unmatched to any gene: 4. This CDR3 is built from 15 residues. Per the germline V gene, CDR1 is SEHNR and CDR2 is FQNEAQ (reference sequence). The CDR3 sequence: CASSSGTSGGNEQFF. In nucleotides, the CDR3 is TGTGCCAGCAGCAGCGGGACTAGCGGGGGTAATGAGCAGTTCTTC.

This chain's CDR3 is CASSLKRGGADEQFF. CDR3 nucleotide sequence: TGCGCCAGCAGTTTAAAGCGAGGGGGCGCGGATGAGCAGTTCTTC. The chain is built from TRBV10-1 and TRBJ2-1; 7 bases align to TRBD1. Germline assignment: CDR1 WNHNN and CDR2 SYGVQD (reference sequence). The CDR3 runs to 15 residues. Germline trimming cut 5 bases from V and 8 bases from J; bases unmatched to any gene: 12.

V usage is TRBV5-6 and J usage is TRBJ1-1; TRBD1 might be the D (6 bases). CDR1 is SGHDT, CDR2 YYEEEE, per germline. Trimming took off 4 bases at V and 8 bases at J, with 12 bases between the two ends. CDR3 length: 12 amino acids. CDR3 sequence reads: CASSTPDREAFF. The DNA for the CDR3 is TGTGCCAGCAGCACTCCCGACAGGGAAGCTTTCTTT.

This clone was counted once. CDR3 region: CASSLSGTGVTGELFF. The CDR3 nucleotides read TGTGCCAGCAGTTTATCCGGGACAGGGGTGACCGGGGAGCTGTTTTTT. V is TRBV27 and J is TRBJ2-2, with 10 bases identical to TRBD1. The CDR3 runs to 16 residues. CDR1 and CDR2 (germline): MNHEY, SMNVEV (reference sequence). V lost 0 bases and J lost 5; bases outside the gene matches: 3.

The genes are TRBV6-5 and TRBJ2-5, with TRBD2 matching over 8 bases. The CDR3 is 15 residues long. The germline gives CDR1 MNHEY, CDR2 SVGAGI. V was pared by 5 bases and J by 4 bases, with 9 bases of the junction left unmatched. CDR3 sequence: CASSRIRLAGETQYF. CDR3 nucleotide sequence: TGTGCCAGCAGTCGGATACGGCTAGCGGGAGAGACCCAGTACTTC.

The chain recombines TRBV18 with TRBJ2-1; 7 bases are shared with TRBD1. Trimming at V came to 2 bases and at J to 6 bases, leaving 4 bases not matched to a gene. Germline CDR1 and CDR2: KGHSH and LQKENI. The CDR3 runs 14 residues. The CDR3 sequence is CASSPKTGRNEQFF. CDR3 nucleotide sequence: TGTGCCAGCTCACCAAAGACAGGGCGCAATGAGCAGTTCTTC. Drawing the rest from reference TRBV18 and TRBJ2-1, the complete variable domain is NAGVMQNPRHLVRRRGQEARLRCSPMKGHSHVYWYRQLPEEGLKFMVYLQKENIIDESGMPKERFSAEFPKEGPSILRIQQVVRGDSAAYFCASSPKTGRNEQFFGPGTRLTVL.

The genes are TRBV6-6 and TRBJ2-5; no definite D call. The CDR3 sequence is 10 residues long. V lost 8 bases, J lost 3 bases, and 4 bases lay in between. The germline V gene has CDR1 MNHNY and CDR2 SVGAGI (reference sequence). CDR3 protein: CASQKETQYF. DNA for the CDR3: TGTGCCAGCCAGAAAGAGACCCAGTACTTC.

The chain recombines TRBV12-5 with TRBJ1-2, with TRBD1 identical over 9 bases. The CDR3 spans 15 residues. In germline, CDR1 is LGHNT, CDR2 FRNRAP. Trimming cost V 1 base and J 8 bases; bases outside gene matches: 8. The CDR3: CASGLALQGAAGYTF. The CDR3, as DNA: TGTGCTAGTGGTTTGGCCTTACAGGGGGCGGCCGGCTACACCTTC. Supplemented by reference TRBV12-5 and TRBJ1-2, the full variable domain reads DARVTQTPRHKVTEMGQEVTMRCQPILGHNTVFWYRQTMMQGLELLAYFRNRAPLDDSGMPKDRFSAEMPDATLATLKIQPSEPRDSAVYFCASGLALQGAAGYTFGSGTRLTVV.